The entry below gives a single T cell receptor (beta chain) sequence along with its context. The germline V gene encodes CDR1 MGHRA and CDR2 YSYEKL. V was shortened by 1 base and J by 5 bases, with 15 bases between the two germline ends. This CDR3 is built from 15 residues. The source of the sample is a study of blood T cell repertoires in COVID-19. On the study more broadly: Acute and convalescent COVID-19 samples came from the United States, Italy and Spain. Nucleic acid was either cDNA or gDNA, and it came from T cells, B-cell-depleted T cells, or PBMCs.

Here immunoSEQ multiplex PCR was the method, and the copy in TCRdb shows in-frame clones only, minus some. The table has about 150,000 clones, about 83% seen once. The receptor's source is a woman aged 45-60 years with active or convalescent COVID-19. Input material: peripheral blood. This sequence joins TRBV4-1 and TRBJ2-7; D unclear. CDR3 in DNA: TGCGCCAGCAGCCAAGGGCCAGGTCTCGTGGACGAGCAGTACTTC. It codes for CASSQGPGLVDEQYF.